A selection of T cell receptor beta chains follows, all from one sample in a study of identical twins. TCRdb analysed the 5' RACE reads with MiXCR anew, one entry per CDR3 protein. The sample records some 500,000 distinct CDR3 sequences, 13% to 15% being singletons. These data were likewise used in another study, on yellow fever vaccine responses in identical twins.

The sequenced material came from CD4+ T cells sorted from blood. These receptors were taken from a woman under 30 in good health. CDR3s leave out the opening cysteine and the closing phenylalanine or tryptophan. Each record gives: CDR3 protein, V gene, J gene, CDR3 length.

ATSRDGVEQY	TRBV15	TRBJ2-7	10
ASSFPPGLGSYEQY	TRBV7-2	TRBJ2-7	14
SVPRQVQVDTQY	TRBV29-1	TRBJ2-3	12
ASSLDLMNTEAF	TRBV7-9	TRBJ1-1	12
ASSGGREGRGEQF	TRBV28	TRBJ2-1	13
ASSFVGSDGYT	TRBV12-3/TRBV12-4	TRBJ1-2	11
SARGGQTSTGELF	TRBV20-1	TRBJ2-2	13
ASTVGLRGYEQY	TRBV7-2	TRBJ2-7	12
ASRSGGGSNEQF	TRBV7-2	TRBJ2-1	12
ASSRIAGEVYEQY	TRBV11-2	TRBJ2-7	13
ASSHRLASSYNEQF	TRBV4-3	TRBJ2-1	14
ASSQDQNADTQY	TRBV4-1	TRBJ2-3	12
SATISTDTQY	TRBV20-1	TRBJ2-3	10
SVYRGGADTQY	TRBV29-1	TRBJ2-3	11
ASSLSGTYNSPLH	TRBV5-5	TRBJ1-6	13
SAVSEGDYEQY	TRBV20-1	TRBJ2-7	11
ASEGPGIDTQY	TRBV2	TRBJ2-3	11
ASSLEVRNEQF	TRBV7-2	TRBJ2-1	11
ASSDPGDGYT	TRBV6-2/TRBV6-3	TRBJ1-2	10
ASSLAVQETQY	TRBV11-2	TRBJ2-5	11
ASSEVTSGKTGELF	TRBV6-1	TRBJ2-2	14
ASSLTLDEKLF	TRBV7-8	TRBJ1-4	11
ASGLAGLGNEQF	TRBV25-1	TRBJ2-1	12
PSSYGRSYEQY	TRBV5-6	TRBJ2-7	11